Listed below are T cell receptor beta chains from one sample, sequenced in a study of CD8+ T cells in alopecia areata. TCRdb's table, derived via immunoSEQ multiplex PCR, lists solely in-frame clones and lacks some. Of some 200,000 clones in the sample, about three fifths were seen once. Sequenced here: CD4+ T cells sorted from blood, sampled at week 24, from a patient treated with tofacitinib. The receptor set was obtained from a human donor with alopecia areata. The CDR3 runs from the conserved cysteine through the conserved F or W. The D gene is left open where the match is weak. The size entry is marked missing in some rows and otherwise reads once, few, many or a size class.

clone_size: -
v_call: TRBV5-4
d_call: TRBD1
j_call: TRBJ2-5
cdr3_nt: TGTGCCAGCAGTTACAGGGGGTCGGTCCAAGAGACCCAGTACTTC
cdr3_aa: CASSYRGSVQETQYF

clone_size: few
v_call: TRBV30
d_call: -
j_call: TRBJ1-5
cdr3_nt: TGTGCCTGGAGTCGGGGAGTAAATCAGCCCCAGCATTTT
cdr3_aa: CAWSRGVNQPQHF

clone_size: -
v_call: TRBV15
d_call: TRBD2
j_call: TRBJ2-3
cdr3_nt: TGTGCCACCAGCAGAGAGCCACGGGGGGGCCAGCGCACAGATACGCAGTATTTT
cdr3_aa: CATSREPRGGQRTDTQYF

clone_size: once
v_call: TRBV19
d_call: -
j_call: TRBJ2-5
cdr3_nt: TGTGCCAGTAGTACCGGACGGTACGCGGAGACCCAGTACTTC
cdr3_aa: CASSTGRYAETQYF

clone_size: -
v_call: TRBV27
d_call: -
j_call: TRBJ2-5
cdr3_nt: TGTGCCAGCAGTTTGTCGGGGGGCGAGGAGACCCAGTACTTC
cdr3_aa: CASSLSGGEETQYF

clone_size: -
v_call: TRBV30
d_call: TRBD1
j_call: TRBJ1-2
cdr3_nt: TGTGCCTGGAGTAAACAGGGGAGCTATGGCTACACCTTC
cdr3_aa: CAWSKQGSYGYTF

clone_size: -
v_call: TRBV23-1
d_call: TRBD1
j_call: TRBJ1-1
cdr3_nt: TGCGCCAGCGGGACAGGGCGCCTGGGGACTGAAGCTTTCTTT
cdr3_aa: CASGTGRLGTEAFF

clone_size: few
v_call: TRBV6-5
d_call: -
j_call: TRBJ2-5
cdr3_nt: TGTGCCAGCAGTTACTCGGGGAGGGAGACCCAGTACTTC
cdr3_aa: CASSYSGRETQYF

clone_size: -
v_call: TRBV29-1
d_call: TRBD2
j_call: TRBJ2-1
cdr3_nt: TGCAGCGTTGGGACGGGGGGAGGCAACAATGAGCAGTTCTTC
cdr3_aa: CSVGTGGGNNEQFF

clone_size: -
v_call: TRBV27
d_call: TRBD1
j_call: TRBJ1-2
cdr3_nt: TGTGCCAGCAGTTCAGCCGGGACAGGGGCTCTCTATGGCTACACCTTC
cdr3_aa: CASSSAGTGALYGYTF

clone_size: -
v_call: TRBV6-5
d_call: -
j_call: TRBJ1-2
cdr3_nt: TGTGCCAGCAGTTACTCCGGCGGAGATAGGAACCATGGCTACACCTTC
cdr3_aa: CASSYSGGDRNHGYTF

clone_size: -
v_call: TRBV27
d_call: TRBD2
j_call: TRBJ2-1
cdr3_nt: TGTGCCAGCAGTTTAGGGGGGAGGGCCCATGAGCAGTTCTTC
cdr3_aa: CASSLGGRAHEQFF

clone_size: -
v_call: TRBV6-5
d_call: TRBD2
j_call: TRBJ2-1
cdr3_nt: TGTGCCAGCAGTAATAGCGGGAGTTACAATGAGCAGTTCTTC
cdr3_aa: CASSNSGSYNEQFF

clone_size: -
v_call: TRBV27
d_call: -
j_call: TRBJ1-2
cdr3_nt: -
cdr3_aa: CASSRTLFGNGYTF

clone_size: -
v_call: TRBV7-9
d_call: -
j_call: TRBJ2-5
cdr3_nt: TGTGCCAGCAGCTTAGGCGTACAGCGCCAAGAGACCCAGTACTTC
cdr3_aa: CASSLGVQRQETQYF

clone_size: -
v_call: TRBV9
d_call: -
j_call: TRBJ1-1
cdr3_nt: TGTGCCAGCAGCGTATTGGGTCAGAACACTGAAGCTTTCTTT
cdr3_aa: CASSVLGQNTEAFF